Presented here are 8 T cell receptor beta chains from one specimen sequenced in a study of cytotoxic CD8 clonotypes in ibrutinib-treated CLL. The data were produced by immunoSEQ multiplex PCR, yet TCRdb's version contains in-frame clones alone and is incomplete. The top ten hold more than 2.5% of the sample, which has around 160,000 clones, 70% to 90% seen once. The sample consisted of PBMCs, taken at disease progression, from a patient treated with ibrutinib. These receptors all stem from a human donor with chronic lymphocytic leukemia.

The CDR3 bases are TGTGCCAGCAGCCTGGGACATTCCTACGAGCAGTACTTC. Its translation is CASSLGHSYEQYF. This rearrangement joins TRBV9 to TRBJ2-7; the D gene is possibly TRBD1 (6 bases). V gave up 4 bases and J gave up 1 base, with 9 bases separating them. Germline CDR1 reads SGDLS; CDR2 reads YYNGEE. The CDR3 sequence is 13 residues long.

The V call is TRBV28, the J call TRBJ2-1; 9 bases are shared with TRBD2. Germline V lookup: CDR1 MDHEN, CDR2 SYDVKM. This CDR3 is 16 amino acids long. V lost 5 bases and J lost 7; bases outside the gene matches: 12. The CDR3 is CASSPRTSAYWNEQFF. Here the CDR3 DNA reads TGTGCCAGCAGTCCAAGGACTAGCGCCTATTGGAATGAGCAGTTCTTC.

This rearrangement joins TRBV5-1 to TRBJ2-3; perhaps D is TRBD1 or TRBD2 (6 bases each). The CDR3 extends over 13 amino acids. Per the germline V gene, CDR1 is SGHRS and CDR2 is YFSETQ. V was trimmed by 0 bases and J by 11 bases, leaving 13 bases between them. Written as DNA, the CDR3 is TGCGCCAGCAGCTTGGCGGGGGCCGGAGGGCAGTATTTT. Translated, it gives CASSLAGAGGQYF. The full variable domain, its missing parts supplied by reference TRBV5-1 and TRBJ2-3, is KAGVTQTPRYLIKTRGQQVTLSCSPISGHRSVSWYQQTPGQGLQFLFEYFSETQRNKGNFPGRFSGRQFSNSRSEMNVSTLELGDSALYLCASSLAGAGGQYFGPGTRLTVL.

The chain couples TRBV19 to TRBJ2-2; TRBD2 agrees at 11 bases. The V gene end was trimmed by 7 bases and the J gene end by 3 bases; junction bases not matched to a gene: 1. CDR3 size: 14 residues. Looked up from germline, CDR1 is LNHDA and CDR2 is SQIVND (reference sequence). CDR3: CASKGLADTGELFF. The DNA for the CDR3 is TGTGCCAGTAAGGGACTAGCGGACACCGGGGAGCTGTTTTTT. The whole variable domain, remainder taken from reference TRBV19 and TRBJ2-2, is DGGITQSPKYLFRKEGQNVTLSCEQNLNHDAMYWYRQDPGQGLRLIYYSQIVNDFQKGDIAEGYSVSREKKESFPLTVTSAQKNPTAFYLCASKGLADTGELFFGEGSRLTVL.

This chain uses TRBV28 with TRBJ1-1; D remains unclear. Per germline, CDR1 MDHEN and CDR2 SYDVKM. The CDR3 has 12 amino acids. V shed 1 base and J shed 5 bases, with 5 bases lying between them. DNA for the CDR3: TGTGCCAGCAGTTTATCGGGGACTGAAGCTTTCTTT. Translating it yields CASSLSGTEAFF.

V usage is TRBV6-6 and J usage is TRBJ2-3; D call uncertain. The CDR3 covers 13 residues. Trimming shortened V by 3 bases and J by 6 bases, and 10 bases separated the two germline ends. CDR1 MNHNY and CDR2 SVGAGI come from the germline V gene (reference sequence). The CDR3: CASSYKIADTQYF. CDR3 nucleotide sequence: TGTGCCAGCAGTTATAAAATCGCGGATACGCAGTATTTT.

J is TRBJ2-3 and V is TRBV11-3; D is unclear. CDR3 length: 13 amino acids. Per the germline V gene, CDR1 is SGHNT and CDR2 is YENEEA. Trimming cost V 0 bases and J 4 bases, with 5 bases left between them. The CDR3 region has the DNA TGTGCCAGCAGCTTAGATAGACCAGATACGCAGTATTTT. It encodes CASSLDRPDTQYF.

CDR3: CASSSSGTRTDTQYF. CDR3 in DNA: TGTGCCAGCAGTTCTAGCGGGACCCGCACAGATACGCAGTATTTT. The chain has TRBV7-9 and TRBJ2-3; 9 bases match TRBD2. CDR1 SEHNR and CDR2 FQNEAQ come from the germline V gene (reference sequence). V was pared by 6 bases and J by 1 base, with 5 bases of the junction left unmatched. The CDR3 totals 15 residues.